The T cell receptor beta chain under discussion was sequenced for a study of T cells in Graves' hyperthyroidism and ophthalmopathy. Study conclusions and caveats: Blood shared most expanded thyroid clonotypes above 0.001.

This CDR3 has 14 amino acids. V shed 2 bases, J shed 7 bases, and the junction held 8 bases outside the gene matches. Germline V gives CDR1 KGHSH, CDR2 LQKENI. It was RNA transcripts that yielded the amplified TCR beta CDR3 regions. In the first-round RT-PCR of the TCR CDR3, the HTBI primer set was used. TCRdb used MiXCR to reprocess the multiplex PCR reads, holding one entry per CDR3 protein. The table shows 250,000 to 300,000 distinct CDR3 sequences, with approximately 18% occurring only once. Disease duration was under 3 months in the ophthalmopathy patients, who also had a Clinical Activity Score of at least 3 and a NOSPECS grade of at least 4. Orbital computed tomography and thyroid ultrasound, together with serum TRAb and thyroxine and clinical symptoms, were used for diagnoses. PBMCs were sourced from 9 to 10 ml fresh peripheral blood. This clonotype was seen at least ten times. Its antigen is undetermined.

Sequencing input: blood. The sequence derives from a man in his fifties or sixties with Graves' ophthalmopathy. The V and J genes are TRBV18 and TRBJ2-7; 7 positions agree with TRBD2. The CDR3 sequence is CASSPAGVRSEQYF. In DNA, the CDR3 is TGTGCCAGCTCACCAGCGGGGGTTAGGTCGGAGCAGTACTTC.